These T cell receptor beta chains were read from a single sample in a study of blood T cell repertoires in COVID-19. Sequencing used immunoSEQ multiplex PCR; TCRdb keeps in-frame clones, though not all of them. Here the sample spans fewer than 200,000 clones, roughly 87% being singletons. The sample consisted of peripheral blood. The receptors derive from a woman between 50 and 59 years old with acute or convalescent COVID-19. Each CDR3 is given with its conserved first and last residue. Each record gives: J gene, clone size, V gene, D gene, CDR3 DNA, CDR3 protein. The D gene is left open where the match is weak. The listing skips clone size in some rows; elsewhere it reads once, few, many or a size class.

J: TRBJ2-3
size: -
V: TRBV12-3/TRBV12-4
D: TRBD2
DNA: TGTGCCAGCAGCCCGGGGGGAGGTACGCAGTATTTT
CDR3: CASSPGGGTQYF

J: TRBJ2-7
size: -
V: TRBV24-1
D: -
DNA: TGTGCCACCAGTGGGGGAGCTGGGGAAGGGTCCTACGAGCAGTACTTC
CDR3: CATSGGAGEGSYEQYF

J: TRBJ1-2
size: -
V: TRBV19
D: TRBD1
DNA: TGTGCCAGTAGCTTCCGGGACAGCTATGGCTACACCTTC
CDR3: CASSFRDSYGYTF

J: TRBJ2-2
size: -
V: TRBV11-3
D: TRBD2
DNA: TGTGCCAGCAGCTTGAGGATGCGGGGGGGAAACACCGGGGAGCTGTTTTTT
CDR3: CASSLRMRGGNTGELFF

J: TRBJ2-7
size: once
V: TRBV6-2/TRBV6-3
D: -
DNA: TGTGCCAGCAGTCCCGTCCCCTACGAGCAGTACTTC
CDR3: CASSPVPYEQYF

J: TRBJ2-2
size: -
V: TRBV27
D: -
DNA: TGTGCCAGCAGTTTATTAGGGGATCACGGGGAGCTGTTTTTT
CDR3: CASSLLGDHGELFF

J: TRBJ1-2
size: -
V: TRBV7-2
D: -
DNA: TGTGCCAGCAGCTTAGCCGCGGCAGGGAATGGCTACACCTTC
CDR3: CASSLAAAGNGYTF

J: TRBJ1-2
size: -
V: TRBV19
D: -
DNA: TGTGCCAGTAGTATAGGGCAGGGATATGGCTACACCTTC
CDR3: CASSIGQGYGYTF

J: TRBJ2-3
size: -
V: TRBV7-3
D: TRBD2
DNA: TGTGCCAGCAGCCGGGGACTAGCGGTGAGGGATACGCAGTATTTT
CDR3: CASSRGLAVRDTQYF

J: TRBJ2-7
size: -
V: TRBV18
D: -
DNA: TGTGCCAGCTCACCGAGACAGGACTACGAGCAGTACTTC
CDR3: CASSPRQDYEQYF

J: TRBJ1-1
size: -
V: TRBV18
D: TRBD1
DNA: TGTGCCAGCTCACCGACAGGGGGCGCGGACACTGAAGCTTTCTTT
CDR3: CASSPTGGADTEAFF

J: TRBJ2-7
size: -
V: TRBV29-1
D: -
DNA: TGCAGCGTTGAGCCCAGGAGGGGCTCCTACGAGCAGTACTTC
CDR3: CSVEPRRGSYEQYF

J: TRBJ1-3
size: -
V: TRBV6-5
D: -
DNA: TGTGCCAGCAGTTACGATGGAGGGATAACTGGAAACACCATATATTTT
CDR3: CASSYDGGITGNTIYF

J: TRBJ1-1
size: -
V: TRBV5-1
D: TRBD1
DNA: TGCGCCAGCAGCTCATTCTTAGACAGGGGTGGCACTGAAGCTTTCTTT
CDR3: CASSSFLDRGGTEAFF

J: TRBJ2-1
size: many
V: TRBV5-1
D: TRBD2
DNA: TGCGCCAGCAGCCTTGGCGGGAGGGAGGGCAATGAGCAGTTCTTC
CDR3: CASSLGGREGNEQFF

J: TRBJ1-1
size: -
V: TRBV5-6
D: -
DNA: TGTGCCAGCAGCCTACACATGACAGGGAACACTGAAGCTTTCTTT
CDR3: CASSLHMTGNTEAFF

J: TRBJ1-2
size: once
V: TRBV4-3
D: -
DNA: TGCGCCAGCAGCCAAGACCCCCAGGCGACGTCCTATGGCTACACCTTC
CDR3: CASSQDPQATSYGYTF

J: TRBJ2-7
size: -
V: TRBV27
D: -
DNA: TGTGCCAGCAGTTCAGGGGACGGGGGGTTCGGGCAGTACTTC
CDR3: CASSSGDGGFGQYF

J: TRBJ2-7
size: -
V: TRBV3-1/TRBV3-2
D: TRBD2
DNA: TGTGCCAGCAGCCCTCTAGCGGGAGGGCGAGAGCAGTACTTC
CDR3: CASSPLAGGREQYF

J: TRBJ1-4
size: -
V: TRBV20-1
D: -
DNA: TGCAGTGCTAGTGGAAGACAGCCAACTAATGAAAAACTGTTTTTT
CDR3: CSASGRQPTNEKLFF

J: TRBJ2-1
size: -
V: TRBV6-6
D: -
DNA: TGTGCCAGCAGTTATGGAGTAGCGGTGATCAATGAGCAGTTCTTC
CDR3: CASSYGVAVINEQFF

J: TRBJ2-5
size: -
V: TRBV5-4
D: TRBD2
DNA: TGTGCCAGCACCCTGGCCCCAGGGAGGGGCCGAGAGACCCAGTACTTC
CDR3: CASTLAPGRGRETQYF

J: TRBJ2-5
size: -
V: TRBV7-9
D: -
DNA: TGTGCCAGCAGCTCCCTAGGGAGGGAGACCCAGTACTTC
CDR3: CASSSLGRETQYF

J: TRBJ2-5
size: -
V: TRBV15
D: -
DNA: TGTGCCACCAGCAGAACTGCAGGGGTCGGGGAGACCCAGTACTTC
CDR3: CATSRTAGVGETQYF

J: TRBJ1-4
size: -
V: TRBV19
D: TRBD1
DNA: TGTGCCAGTACCGGAGACAGGGGGCACGATGAAAAACTGTTTTTT
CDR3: CASTGDRGHDEKLFF

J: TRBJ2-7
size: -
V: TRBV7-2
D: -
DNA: TGTGCCAGCAGCTTAGCAGGGGTTGGCTACGAGCAGTACTTC
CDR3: CASSLAGVGYEQYF

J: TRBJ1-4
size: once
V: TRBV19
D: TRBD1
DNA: TGTGCCAGTAGAAATACCGGGACAGGGCACGAAAAACTGTTTTTT
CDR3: CASRNTGTGHEKLFF

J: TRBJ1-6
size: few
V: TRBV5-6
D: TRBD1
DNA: TGTGCCAGCAGCAACAGGGGCTGGTCCTATAATTCACCCCTCCACTTT
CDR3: CASSNRGWSYNSPLHF

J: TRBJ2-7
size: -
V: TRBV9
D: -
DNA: TGTGCCAGCAGCGTAGATAGTCTCGGGGAGCAGTACTTC
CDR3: CASSVDSLGEQYF

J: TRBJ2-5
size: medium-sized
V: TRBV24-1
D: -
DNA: TGTGCCACCAGTGAGGGGCTAGGGGCACAAGAGACCCAGTACTTC
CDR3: CATSEGLGAQETQYF

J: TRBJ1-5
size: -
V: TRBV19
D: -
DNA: TGTGCCAGTAGTATAAATCGGTATAGCAATCAGCCCCAGCATTTT
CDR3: CASSINRYSNQPQHF

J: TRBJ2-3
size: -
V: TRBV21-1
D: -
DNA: TGTGCCAGCAGCAAACCCGCGACAGGGGGGTACCACAGGACAGATACGCAGTATTTT
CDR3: CASSKPATGGYHRTDTQYF

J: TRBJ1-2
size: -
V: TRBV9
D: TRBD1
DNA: TGTGCCAGCACCGCGGGGACAGGGGCTGCTAGGATTGCCTACTATGGCTACACCTTC
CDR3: CASTAGTGAARIAYYGYTF

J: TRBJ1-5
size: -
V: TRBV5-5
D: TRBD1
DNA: TGTGCCAGCAGCTTCGTCTTACAGGGGGGAGTCAATCAGCCCCAGCATTTT
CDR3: CASSFVLQGGVNQPQHF

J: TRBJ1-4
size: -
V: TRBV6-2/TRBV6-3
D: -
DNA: TGTGCCAGCAGTTACGGGACTATCATGTTTTTT
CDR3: CASSYGTIMFF

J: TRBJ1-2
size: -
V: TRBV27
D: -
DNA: TGTGCCAGTAGTAAACAGGGAAACTATGGCTACACCTTC
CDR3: CASSKQGNYGYTF

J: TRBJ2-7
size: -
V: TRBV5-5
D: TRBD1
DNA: TGTGCCACCACTAACGGGACAGTTTACGAGCAGTACTTC
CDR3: CATTNGTVYEQYF

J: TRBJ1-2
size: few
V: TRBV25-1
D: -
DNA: TGTGCCAGCAGTGATTGGACAGTATTCTATGGCTACACCTTC
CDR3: CASSDWTVFYGYTF

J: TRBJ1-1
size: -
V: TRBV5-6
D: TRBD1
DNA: TGTGCCAGCAGCTGGGCGACAGGGTGGACTGAAGCTTTCTTT
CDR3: CASSWATGWTEAFF

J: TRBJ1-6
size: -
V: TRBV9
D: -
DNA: TGTGCCAGCAGCCCCAGCTCCTATAATTCACCCCTCCACTTT
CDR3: CASSPSSYNSPLHF

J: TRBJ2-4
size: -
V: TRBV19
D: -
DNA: TGTGCCAGTACCTCCCCCGAGGGAATGGCCAAAAACATTCAGTACTTC
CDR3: CASTSPEGMAKNIQYF

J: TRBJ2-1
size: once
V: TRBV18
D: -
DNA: TGTGCCAGCTCTACAGGGTCCGGCTACAATGAGCAGTTCTTC
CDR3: CASSTGSGYNEQFF

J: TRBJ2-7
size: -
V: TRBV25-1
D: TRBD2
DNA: TGTGCCAGCAGTGAATCAAAGGGACTAGCGGGACCCTCCTACGAGCAGTACTTC
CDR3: CASSESKGLAGPSYEQYF

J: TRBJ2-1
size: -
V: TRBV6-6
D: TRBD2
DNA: TGTGCCAGCACGGCCTTCAGCGGGGAGAATGAGCAGTTCTTC
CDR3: CASTAFSGENEQFF

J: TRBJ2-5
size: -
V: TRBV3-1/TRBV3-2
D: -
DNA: TGTGCCAGCAACTCCCGGCAGGCGGAGACCCAGTACTTC
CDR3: CASNSRQAETQYF

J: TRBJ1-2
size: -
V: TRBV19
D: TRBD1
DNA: TGTGCCAGTAGTATTGGGGCCGACAGGGGGCCTGGCTACACCTTC
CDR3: CASSIGADRGPGYTF